This entry lists 28 T cell receptor beta chains sequenced from one sample in a study of T cell responses to AZD1222 COVID-19 vaccine. Using immunoSEQ multiplex PCR, the repertoire was profiled, and TCRdb retains in-frame clones only, with some absent. The top ten clones hold 5% to 5.5% of a sample with 140,000 to 150,000 clones, roughly 87% of them seen once. Specimen: peripheral blood, collected on day 0 of AZD1222 vaccination. These receptors were collected from an adult in good health.

The table lists this clone with a count of one. The rearrangement links TRBV27 to TRBJ2-1; the match to TRBD1 covers 7 bases. The germline CDR1 and CDR2 sequences are MNHEY and SMNVEV (reference sequence). The junction had 4 bases not matched to a gene; V was cut back by 5 bases and J by 9 bases. The CDR3 consists of 12 residues. The CDR3 protein is CASSLQGVEQFF. As DNA, the CDR3 is TGTGCCAGCAGTCTTCAGGGGGTTGAGCAGTTCTTC.

The gene calls are TRBV30 and TRBJ1-4; D gene unclear. The germline V gene encodes CDR1 GTSNPN and CDR2 SVGIG (reference sequence). The germline V and J ends were trimmed by 0 bases and 0 bases, with 8 bases remaining between them. This CDR3 is built from 15 residues. CDR3 sequence reads: CAWSVGGATNEKLFF. The CDR3 DNA follows: TGTGCCTGGAGTGTAGGAGGCGCAACTAATGAAAAACTGTTTTTT.

The rearrangement uses TRBV7-2 and TRBJ1-6; no definite D call. The CDR3 has 15 amino acids. Germline V CDR1 and CDR2: SGHTA, FQGNSA. Between the trimmed V and J ends, which lost 3 bases and 4 bases, there was a span of 10 bases. The DNA for the CDR3 is TGTGCCAGCAGCTTTTCCAGGCCGTATAATTCACCCCTCCACTTT. As protein: CASSFSRPYNSPLHF.

The table lists this clone with a few counts. V usage is TRBV11-2 and J usage is TRBJ1-1; D is perhaps TRBD1 (5 bases). The CDR3 is made up of 15 amino acids. Trimming shortened V by 1 base and J by 6 bases, and 15 bases separated the two germline ends. Germline V CDR1 and CDR2: SGHAT, FQNNGV. CDR3 amino acids: CASSLVGRRSAEAFF. The CDR3 DNA sequence: TGTGCCAGCAGCTTAGTGGGACGGCGGTCGGCTGAAGCTTTCTTT.

The rearrangement links TRBV24-1 to TRBJ2-1; D remains unclear. CDR3 length equals 13 residues. Germline V gene data show CDR1 as KGHDR and CDR2 as SFDVKD. V lost 4 bases, J lost 4 bases, and 7 bases lay in between. CDR3 coding DNA: TGTGCCACCAGTGAATGGCCTTACAATGAGCAGTTCTTC. It is translated as CATSEWPYNEQFF.

The V and J genes are TRBV5-3 and TRBJ1-6; TRBD1 agrees at 7 bases. Being an ORF, TRBV5-3 has a function that is uncertain. This CDR3 comprises 15 residues. With V trimmed by 1 base and J by 6 bases, 4 bases remained unmatched. CDR3 in amino acids: CARSLPGQTNSPLHF. In nucleotides, the CDR3 is TGTGCCAGAAGCTTGCCGGGACAGACTAATTCACCCCTCCACTTT.

The J gene is TRBJ1-5, the V gene TRBV28; D call uncertain. Trimming cost V 2 bases and J 7 bases, with 6 bases left between them. Germline V CDR1 and CDR2: MDHEN, SYDVKM. The length of the CDR3 is 12 residues. The CDR3, as DNA: TGTGCCAGCAGTTTAGTTCGACAGCCCCAGCATTTT. Amino acid sequence: CASSLVRQPQHF.

The chain is built from TRBV2 and TRBJ2-2, with TRBD2 matching 10 bases. The ends lost 7 bases at V and 6 bases at J; junction bases unmatched: 5. This CDR3 has 14 residues. Germline CDR1 is SNHLY and CDR2 is FYNNEI. The CDR3 region is CASTGTSAPGELFF. DNA of the CDR3: TGTGCCAGCACCGGGACTAGCGCGCCCGGGGAGCTGTTTTTT.

The chain's CDR3 is CASSLAGLAGGEQFF. CDR3 DNA: TGTGCCAGCAGCTTAGCGGGACTAGCCGGGGGGGAGCAGTTCTTC. The chain has TRBV7-2 and TRBJ2-1; 9 bases are a match to TRBD2. Trimming removed 0 bases from V and 10 bases from J; junction bases left unmatched: 7. Germline V gene lookup returns CDR1 SGHTA and CDR2 FQGNSA. The CDR3 covers 15 residues.

This clone appeared once. V usage is TRBV21-1 and J usage is TRBJ2-3; the table gives TRBD2 as D, unverified against the DNA. TRBV21-1 is a documented pseudogene. The CDR3 sequence is 21 residues long. The DNA for the CDR3 is TGTGCCAGCAGCAAAGCTTCGACTAGCGGGAGGAAGTTTTCTAGCACAGATACGCAGTATTTT. This codes for CASSKASTSGRKFSSTDTQYF.

The chain has TRBV5-1 and TRBJ2-3; weak D call: TRBD2 (6 bases). The CDR3 runs to 15 residues. V was shortened by 0 bases and J by 4 bases, with 12 bases between the two germline ends. Germline assignment: CDR1 SGHRS and CDR2 YFSETQ. The CDR3 nucleotides are TGCGCCAGCAGCTTGGCTGGGAGGAGGCCAGATACGCAGTATTTT. It is translated as CASSLAGRRPDTQYF.

The CDR3 region is CATSDPSRSYEQYF. Written as DNA, the CDR3 is TGTGCCACCAGTGATCCTAGCCGATCCTACGAGCAGTACTTC. The chain carries TRBV24-1 and TRBJ2-7; TRBD2 is a possible D gene (5 bases). This CDR3 contains 14 residues. Germline V CDR1 and CDR2: KGHDR, SFDVKD. Trimming took off 3 bases at V and 1 base at J, with 9 bases between the two ends.

This clone was picked up one time. The gene calls are TRBV5-8 and TRBJ1-1, with D unresolved. Germline V lookup: CDR1 SGHTS, CDR2 YDEGEE. CDR3 length: 13 amino acids. V lost 1 base to trimming and J lost 11 bases, with 15 bases between them. The CDR3 DNA reads TGTGCCAGCAGCTTGTTTCGACCGCCGGGGGCTTTCTTT. The encoded protein is CASSLFRPPGAFF.

This clone was found a few times. The V gene is TRBV24-1, the J gene TRBJ2-7; D could derive from TRBD1 or TRBD2 (5 bases each). The CDR3 is 13 residues long. Trimming pared 5 bases from V and 7 bases from J, leaving 14 bases between. CDR1 and CDR2 (germline): KGHDR, SFDVKD. CDR3 DNA sequence: TGTGCCACCAGTGCGGTGTCGGGGCGAGAGCAGTACTTC. This codes for CATSAVSGREQYF.

The chain employs TRBV12-3 or TRBV12-4 and TRBJ2-1, with D unresolved. The CDR3 covers 11 residues. This CDR3 is CAGSSYNEQFF. In DNA form, the CDR3 reads TGTGCGGGCAGTTCCTACAATGAGCAGTTCTTC.

The gene calls are TRBV7-8 and TRBJ2-1; 9 nucleotides align to TRBD2. The trim removed 1 base at V and 0 bases at J, leaving 4 bases unmatched. The CDR3 extends over 17 amino acids. Germline V gene sequence: CDR1 SGHVS, CDR2 FQNEAQ. The CDR3 is CASSLGYSGSSYNEQFF. The CDR3 nucleotides are TGTGCCAGCAGCTTAGGATATAGCGGGAGCTCCTACAATGAGCAGTTCTTC.

The chain recombines TRBV4-2 with TRBJ1-6; D is possibly TRBD1 (5 bases). V shed 3 bases and J shed 4 bases, with 7 bases lying between them. Germline lookup yields CDR1 LGHNA and CDR2 YNFKEQ. This CDR3 is 14 amino acids long. This CDR3 reads CASSQGDYNSPLHF. DNA for the CDR3: TGTGCCAGCAGCCAGGGGGATTATAATTCACCCCTCCACTTT.

V usage is TRBV11-2 and J usage is TRBJ1-3; no clear D gene. Between the trimmed V and J ends, which lost 4 bases and 0 bases, there was a span of 10 bases. CDR1 is SGHAT, CDR2 FQNNGV, per germline. The CDR3 consists of 15 residues. The CDR3 is CASSSARTSGNTIYF. CDR3 coding DNA: TGTGCCAGCAGCTCAGCCCGGACCTCTGGAAACACCATATATTTT.

The gene calls are TRBV2 and TRBJ2-7; 7 bases agree with TRBD1. With V trimmed by 1 base and J by 4 bases, 7 bases remained unmatched. The CDR3 loop spans 15 amino acids. CDR1 is SNHLY and CDR2 is FYNNEI in the germline V gene. The CDR3 nucleotides read TGTGCCAGCAGTGAAGGACAGGGAAGTATATACGAGCAGTACTTC. It encodes CASSEGQGSIYEQYF.

The rearrangement links TRBV2 to TRBJ1-4; D is undetermined. CDR1 is SNHLY, CDR2 FYNNEI, per germline. Trimming pared 5 bases from V and 7 bases from J, leaving 14 bases between. The CDR3 runs to 14 residues. DNA for the CDR3: TGTGCCAGCAGTTCCTTAGGGATGAGTGAAAAACTGTTTTTT. This translates into CASSSLGMSEKLFF.

The rearrangement links TRBV6-5 to TRBJ2-1; the D call may be TRBD1 or TRBD2 (6 bases each). Germline CDR1 reads MNHEY; CDR2 reads SVGAGI. The CDR3 length is 13 residues. Trimming shortened V by 8 bases and J by 2 bases, and 10 bases separated the two germline ends. CDR3 amino acids: CASFGGPYNEQFF. CDR3 DNA sequence: TGTGCCAGCTTCGGGGGCCCCTACAATGAGCAGTTCTTC.

This clone was counted once. The rearrangement uses TRBV9 and TRBJ2-5; D perhaps matches TRBD1 (6 bases). The CDR3 covers 14 residues. Trimming removed 1 base from V and 4 bases from J, with 11 bases in between. In germline, CDR1 is SGDLS, CDR2 YYNGEE. The CDR3 loop reads CASSVTGQIETQYF. The CDR3 DNA is TGTGCCAGCAGCGTAACAGGACAGATAGAGACCCAGTACTTC. The full variable domain, with the rest looked up from reference TRBV9 and TRBJ2-5, is DSGVTQTPKHLITATGQRVTLRCSPRSGDLSVYWYQQSLDQGLQFLIQYYNGEERAKGNILERFSAQQFPDLHSELNLSSLELGDSALYFCASSVTGQIETQYFGPGTRLLVL.

The chain links TRBV6-2 or TRBV6-3 to TRBJ2-1; a weak D match, TRBD2 (6 bases). The germline gives CDR1 MNHEY, CDR2 SVGEGT. V was pared by 4 bases and J by 6 bases, with 16 bases between. There are 15 residues in the CDR3. CDR3 nucleotide sequence: TGTGCCAGCAGTTTGGGCAGCCGGAGGGTCAATGAGCAGTTCTTC. Encoded protein: CASSLGSRRVNEQFF.

On this clone itself: Other DNA sequences from this sample encode an identical CDR3 as well. The rearrangement joins TRBV12-3 or TRBV12-4 to TRBJ1-2, with D hard to call. V gave up 6 bases and J gave up 2 bases, with 4 bases separating them. The CDR3 runs to 11 residues. CDR3 nucleotides: TGTGCCAGCAGCCCAAACTATGGCTACACCTTC. Translated, it gives CASSPNYGYTF.

The gene calls are TRBV7-9 and TRBJ2-1; 15 nucleotides match TRBD2. Germline values: CDR1 SEHNR, CDR2 FQNEAQ (reference sequence). After removal of 5 bases from V and 3 bases from J, the junction contained 5 bases not matched to a gene. The CDR3 contains 17 residues. The CDR3 sequence is CASSPGLAGGRYNEQFF. The DNA for the CDR3 is TGTGCCAGCAGCCCGGGACTAGCGGGAGGTCGCTACAATGAGCAGTTCTTC. Full variable domain (missing parts from reference TRBV7-9 and TRBJ2-1): DTGVSQNPRHKITKRGQNVTFRCDPISEHNRLYWYRQTLGQGPEFLTYFQNEAQLEKSRLLSDRFSAERPKGSFSTLEIQRTEQGDSAMYLCASSPGLAGGRYNEQFFGPGTRLTVL.

In regard to this clone: One end of the junction does not line up with germline, which may come from a read error. The V call is TRBV9, the J call TRBJ2-1; unclear D gene. The CDR3 spans 13 residues. Germline assignment: CDR1 SGDLS and CDR2 YYNGEE. In DNA form, the CDR3 reads TGTGCCAGCAGCTTCGACTCCTTCAATGAGCAGTTCTTC. Encoded protein: CASSFDSFNEQFF. The complete variable domain, with remaining parts taken from reference TRBV9 and TRBJ2-1, reads DSGVTQTPKHLITATGQRVTLRCSPRSGDLSVYWYQQSLDQGLQFLIQYYNGEERAKGNILERFSAQQFPDLHSELNLSSLELGDSALYFCASSFDSFNEQFFGPGTRLTVL.

The chain uses TRBV6-5 and TRBJ2-1; 12 bases fit TRBD2. CDR3 length: 14 residues. The V and J ends lost 7 bases and 9 bases, in that order; junction bases with no gene match: 7. The V gene's germline CDR1 is MNHEY and CDR2 SVGAGI. CDR3 loop: CASNRLAGAVEQFF. CDR3 coding DNA: TGTGCCAGCAACAGACTAGCGGGAGCTGTTGAGCAGTTCTTC.

The V and J genes are TRBV28 and TRBJ1-4; 7 positions agree with TRBD1. The J segment lost 5 bases and the V segment lost 5 bases, leaving 8 bases of the junction unmatched. Germline CDR1 is MDHEN and CDR2 is SYDVKM. CDR3 length: 15 residues. The DNA for the CDR3 is TGTGCCAGCAGTACAAAGGGACAGCTAAATGAAAAACTGTTTTTT. As protein: CASSTKGQLNEKLFF.